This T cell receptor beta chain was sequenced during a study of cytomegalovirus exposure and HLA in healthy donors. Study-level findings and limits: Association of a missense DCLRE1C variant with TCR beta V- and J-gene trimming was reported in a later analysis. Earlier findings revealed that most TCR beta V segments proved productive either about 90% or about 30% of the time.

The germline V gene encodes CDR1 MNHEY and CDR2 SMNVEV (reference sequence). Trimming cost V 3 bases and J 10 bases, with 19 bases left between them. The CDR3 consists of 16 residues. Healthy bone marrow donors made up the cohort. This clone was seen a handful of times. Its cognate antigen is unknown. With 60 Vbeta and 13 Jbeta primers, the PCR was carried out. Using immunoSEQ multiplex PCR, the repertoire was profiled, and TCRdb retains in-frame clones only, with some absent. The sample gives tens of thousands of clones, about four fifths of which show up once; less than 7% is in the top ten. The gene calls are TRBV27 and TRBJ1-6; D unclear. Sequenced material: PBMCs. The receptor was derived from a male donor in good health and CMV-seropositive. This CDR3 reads CASSLGVGIGGSPLHF. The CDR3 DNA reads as TGTGCCAGCAGTTTGGGTGTGGGCATCGGTGGGTCACCCCTCCACTTT.